A single sample gave rise to the 18 T cell receptor beta chains below, sequenced in a study of T cells in Graves' hyperthyroidism and ophthalmopathy. From RNA transcripts, TCR beta CDR3 regions were amplified. HTBI primers drove first-round RT-PCR of the TCR CDR3. TCRdb used MiXCR to reprocess the multiplex PCR reads, holding one entry per CDR3 protein. Of under 750,000 distinct CDR3 sequences in the sample, approximately 18% were seen once. The material sequenced was blood. The source is a woman in her 50s with Graves' hyperthyroidism that later progressed to Graves' ophthalmopathy.

This clonotype was picked up many times. J is TRBJ2-7 and V is TRBV5-1, with 8 nucleotides matching TRBD1. J was trimmed by 3 bases and V by 4 bases; bases with no gene match: 6. Germline V gene sequence: CDR1 SGHRS, CDR2 YFSETQ. The CDR3 totals 14 residues. In DNA form, the CDR3 reads TGCGCCAGCAGCGAATGGACAGGGATCTACGAGCAGTACTTC. It codes for CASSEWTGIYEQYF. Supplemented by reference TRBV5-1 and TRBJ2-7, the full variable domain reads KAGVTQTPRYLIKTRGQQVTLSCSPISGHRSVSWYQQTPGQGLQFLFEYFSETQRNKGNFPGRFSGRQFSNSRSEMNVSTLELGDSALYLCASSEWTGIYEQYFGPGTRLTVT.

This chain uses TRBV19 with TRBJ1-5; 8 bases line up with TRBD1. CDR3 length equals 18 residues. Looked up from germline, CDR1 is LNHDA and CDR2 is SQIVND (reference sequence). With 5 bases clipped from V and 2 bases from J, the junction kept 14 bases outside the gene matches. CDR3 region: CASSFTSWDRRGNQPQHF. In nucleotides, the CDR3 is TGTGCCAGTAGTTTCACTTCATGGGACAGGAGGGGCAATCAGCCCCAGCATTTT.

This clonotype was observed a few times. The J gene is TRBJ2-1, the V gene TRBV27; D might be TRBD1 (5 bases). The CDR3 contains 14 residues. Germline CDR1 and CDR2: MNHEY and SMNVEV (reference sequence). The V end was cut by 7 bases, the J end by 4 bases, with 14 bases between. The DNA of the CDR3 is TGTGCCAGCAAGCTAGACAGCGAATACAATGAGCAGTTCTTC. It specifies CASKLDSEYNEQFF.

This clonotype was seen many times. The J gene is TRBJ2-7, the V gene TRBV15; D is undetermined. This CDR3 spans 13 amino acids. In germline, CDR1 is LNHNV, CDR2 YYDKDF (reference sequence). Between the trimmed V and J ends, which lost 0 bases and 0 bases, there was a span of 3 bases. The CDR3 region has the DNA TGTGCCACCAGCAGAGACTACTCCTACGAGCAGTACTTC. Its protein product is CATSRDYSYEQYF.

This clonotype has a count of ten or more. The V call is TRBV14, the J call TRBJ2-7; 8 nucleotides match TRBD2. The CDR3 is made up of 15 amino acids. Germline loops: CDR1 SGHDN, CDR2 FVKESK. With 1 base clipped from V and 2 bases from J, the junction kept 4 bases outside the gene matches. The CDR3 spells CASSQGIGGAYEQYF. The CDR3 DNA follows: TGTGCCAGCAGCCAAGGTATCGGGGGGGCCTACGAGCAGTACTTC.

The sample holds many counts of this clonotype. This chain uses TRBV20-1 with TRBJ1-4; 7 bases fit TRBD1. The CDR3 is 13 residues long. V lost 6 bases to trimming and J lost 7 bases; unmatched junction nucleotides: 8. CDR1 is DFQATT, CDR2 SNEGSKA, per germline (reference sequence). The CDR3 DNA reads TGCAGTGCCACGGAGGGGGCGCTTGAAAAACTGTTTTTT. It yields the protein CSATEGALEKLFF.

This sequence joins TRBV9 and TRBJ2-5; TRBD2 matches at 8 bases. The length of the CDR3 is 15 residues. V shed 4 bases and J 2 bases; nucleotides not matched to a gene: 7. Germline V gives CDR1 SGDLS, CDR2 YYNGEE. CDR3 DNA sequence: TGTGCCAGCAGCTACGACGGGGGGGCACAAGAGACCCAGTACTTC. Encoded protein: CASSYDGGAQETQYF.

Turning to this clonotype: One junction end does not reproduce the germline sequence, and a read error may be involved. The V and J genes are TRBV18 and TRBJ2-5; D is perhaps TRBD1 (5 bases). The CDR3 is 14 amino acids. The germline V gene has CDR1 KGHSH and CDR2 LQKENI. The CDR3 DNA sequence: TGTGCCAGCTCACCCAGGGATGATCGAGAGACCCAGTGCTTC. It codes for CASSPRDDRETQCF.

On this clonotype itself: The missing conserved phenylalanine or tryptophan at the end of this CDR3 makes a read error likely. The chain recombines TRBV19 with TRBJ1-2; D is uncertain. Trimming cost V 6 bases and J 6 bases, with 17 bases left between them. The germline V gene encodes CDR1 LNHDA and CDR2 SQIVND (reference sequence). The CDR3 runs 14 residues. CDR3 nucleotides: TGTGCCAGTAGGACGGGCCACGGGAGGCATGGCTACACCCTC. Encoded protein: CASRTGHGRHGYTL.

This clonotype was counted a few times. The rearrangement uses TRBV18 and TRBJ1-3; D unclear. The germline gives CDR1 KGHSH, CDR2 LQKENI. The CDR3 extends over 15 amino acids. With 2 bases removed from V and 0 bases from J, the gap between germline ends came to 8 bases. CDR3 sequence reads: CASSPDPYSGNTIYF. CDR3 DNA sequence: TGTGCCAGCTCACCAGACCCTTACTCTGGAAACACCATATATTTT.

Here the CDR3 reads CASSNSQWSEKLFF. The CDR3, as DNA: TGTGCCAGCAGCAACAGCCAGTGGTCGGAAAAACTGTTTTTT. The gene calls are TRBV6-1 and TRBJ1-4, with no clear D. Germline loops: CDR1 MNHNS, CDR2 SASEGT. The CDR3 totals 14 residues. V lost 6 bases and J 8 bases, leaving 16 bases between the germline ends.

The chain combines TRBV20-1 with TRBJ1-3, with D unclear. CDR1 is DFQATT, CDR2 SNEGSKA, per germline (reference sequence). V was shortened by 3 bases and J by 7 bases, with 10 bases between the two germline ends. The CDR3 loop spans 12 amino acids. The CDR3 sequence is CSASSGANTIYF. CDR3 nucleotide sequence: TGCAGTGCTAGTTCTGGAGCGAACACCATATATTTT.

The J gene is TRBJ2-1, the V gene TRBV19, with 9 nucleotides matching TRBD1. Germline V gives CDR1 LNHDA, CDR2 SQIVND (reference sequence). The CDR3 is 19 residues long. With V trimmed by 5 bases and J by 4 bases, 18 bases remained unmatched. CDR3 amino acids: CASSFRTGAGISQYNEQFF. The CDR3 DNA follows: TGTGCCAGTAGTTTTCGGACAGGGGCCGGAATCTCACAGTACAATGAGCAGTTCTTC.

This clonotype was recorded at least ten times. This chain joins TRBV3-1 and TRBJ1-1; D remains unclear. The CDR3 loop spans 16 amino acids. Looked up from germline, CDR1 is LGHDT and CDR2 is YNNKEL (reference sequence). Between the trimmed V and J ends, which lost 4 bases and 4 bases, there was a span of 19 bases. The CDR3 DNA follows: TGTGCCAGCAGCCCCGGCGGCGGCTCGGTGTCCACTGAAGCTTTCTTT. Translating gives CASSPGGGSVSTEAFF.

The chain carries TRBV12-3 or TRBV12-4 and TRBJ1-1, with D possibly TRBD1 on 5 matching bases. V was clipped by 2 bases and J by 1 base, with 11 bases between them. There are 15 residues in the CDR3. The CDR3 loop is CASSLKVGGNTEAFF. CDR3 DNA sequence: TGTGCCAGCAGTTTAAAGGTCGGGGGGAACACTGAAGCTTTCTTT.

This clonotype was seen many times. The genes are TRBV11-2 and TRBJ2-2; D is ambiguous. The V and J ends lost 4 bases and 4 bases respectively, with 4 bases between them. This CDR3 region has 12 residues. From germline, CDR1 is SGHAT and CDR2 FQNNGV. Here the CDR3 DNA reads TGTGCCAGCAGCTCAGGCACCGGGGAGCTGTTTTTT. It translates to CASSSGTGELFF.

This clonotype was observed a few times. The chain recombines TRBV20-1 with TRBJ2-7; D uncertain. This CDR3 is 12 amino acids long. Trimming left V 1 base short and J 3 bases short, with 7 bases between. CDR1 and CDR2 (germline): DFQATT, SNEGSKA (reference sequence). In nucleotides, the CDR3 is TGCAGTGCTAGAGTACCGGGCTACGAGCAGTACTTC. It is translated as CSARVPGYEQYF.

This clonotype was picked up many times. V usage is TRBV7-9 and J usage is TRBJ2-3; the D is unclear. The length of the CDR3 is 16 residues. Germline V gene sequence: CDR1 SEHNR, CDR2 FQNEAQ (reference sequence). Trimming shortened V by 2 bases and J by 1 base, and 13 bases separated the two germline ends. The CDR3 DNA reads TGTGCCAGCAGCTTATTGCCCGGACGTGGCACAGATACGCAGTATTTT. This gives the protein CASSLLPGRGTDTQYF.